The 7 T cell receptor beta chains reported below all come from one sample, sequenced in a study of T cell repertoires in cytomegalovirus infection. These TCRs' antigens remain unknown. TCRdb ran MiXCR on the reads and lists one entry per CDR3 protein. The table includes hundreds of thousands of distinct CDR3 sequences, roughly 34% detected once. The sequencing used cultured PBMCs, collected from culture after CMV antigen stimulation. The source of these receptors is a human donor in good health (CMV status not recorded). Some clones in this sample may be carry-over from other donors' samples.

In DNA, the CDR3 is TGTGCCAGCAGTTTTAAGGTTGGGGCCTACGAGCAGTACTTC. Amino acid sequence: CASSFKVGAYEQYF. V is TRBV27 and J is TRBJ2-7; D not certain. Deletions cut 3 bases from V and 2 bases from J, with 11 bases between. The CDR3 sequence is 14 residues long. Germline CDR1 reads MNHEY; CDR2 reads SMNVEV (reference sequence).

This clonotype was detected a few times. The chain combines TRBV5-6 with TRBJ1-1; no clear D gene. V was trimmed by 1 base and J by 2 bases, leaving 18 bases between them. Germline lookup yields CDR1 SGHDT and CDR2 YYEEEE. The CDR3 runs to 17 residues. The CDR3 sequence is CASSLSGALPINTEAFF. DNA for the CDR3: TGTGCCAGCAGCTTGTCAGGCGCGCTCCCAATTAACACTGAAGCTTTCTTT.

This clonotype turned up a few times. The CDR3 sequence is CASSVAHSMGADTQYF. The CDR3 DNA sequence: TGTGCCAGCAGCGTAGCCCATAGTATGGGGGCAGATACGCAGTATTTT. The rearrangement uses TRBV9 and TRBJ2-3; D is perhaps TRBD1 or TRBD2 (5 bases each). Germline CDR1 and CDR2: SGDLS and YYNGEE. Trimming pared 0 bases from V and 4 bases from J, leaving 15 bases between. The CDR3 runs to 16 residues.

J is TRBJ2-1 and V is TRBV6-8; TRBD2 might be the D (5 bases). V gave up 6 bases and J gave up 0 bases, with 12 bases separating them. This CDR3 spans 15 amino acids. Per the germline V gene, CDR1 is MNHGY and CDR2 is SAAAGT. The CDR3: CASSRAAVSYNEQFF. CDR3 DNA: TGTGCCAGCAGCCGAGCAGCGGTCTCCTACAATGAGCAGTTCTTC.

J is TRBJ2-6 and V is TRBV11-3; D is unresolved. CDR3 size: 14 residues. Germline CDR1 SGHNT, CDR2 YENEEA. Trimming stripped 3 bases from V and 2 bases from J, with 5 bases between. The CDR3: CASSFIAGANVLTF. The CDR3 DNA sequence: TGTGCCAGCAGCTTCATTGCTGGGGCCAACGTCCTGACTTTC.

This clonotype was seen a few times. The chain couples TRBV7-2 to TRBJ1-1; no firm D call. Germline lookup yields CDR1 SGHTA and CDR2 FQGNSA. The CDR3 is 13 residues long. Trimming removed 6 bases from V and 1 base from J, with 9 bases in between. The CDR3 region has the DNA TGTGCCAGCAGATCAGACCGGAACACTGAAGCTTTCTTT. Its protein is CASRSDRNTEAFF. Combining the CDR3 with reference TRBV7-2 and TRBJ1-1 gives the whole variable domain GAGVSQSPSNKVTEKGKDVELRCDPISGHTALYWYRQSLGQGLEFLIYFQGNSAPDKSGLPSDRFSAERTGGSVSTLTIQRTQQEDSAVYLCASRSDRNTEAFFGQGTRLTVV.

This clonotype was seen a handful of times. The chain combines TRBV9 with TRBJ2-1; 13 bases agree with TRBD2. The CDR3 has 16 residues. The J segment lost 7 bases and the V segment lost 2 bases, leaving 6 bases of the junction unmatched. Germline V gene lookup returns CDR1 SGDLS and CDR2 YYNGEE. The CDR3 DNA follows: TGTGCCAGCAGCGTCACTAGCGGGAGGGCGATTAATGAGCAGTTCTTC. Protein: CASSVTSGRAINEQFF.